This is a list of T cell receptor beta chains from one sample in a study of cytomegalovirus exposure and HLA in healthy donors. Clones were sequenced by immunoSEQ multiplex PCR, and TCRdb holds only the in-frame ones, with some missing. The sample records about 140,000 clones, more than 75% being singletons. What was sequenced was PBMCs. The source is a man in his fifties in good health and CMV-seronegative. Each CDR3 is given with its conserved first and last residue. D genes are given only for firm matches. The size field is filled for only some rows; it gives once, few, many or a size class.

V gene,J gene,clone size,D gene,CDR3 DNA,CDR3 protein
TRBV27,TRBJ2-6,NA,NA,TGTGCCAGCAGTAAGGGGGGGCGCGGGGCCAACGTCCTGACTTTC,CASSKGGRGANVLTF
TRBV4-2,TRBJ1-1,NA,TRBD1,TGTGCCAGCAGCCAGGGCCGGGACAGGTCGACTGAAGCTTTCTTT,CASSQGRDRSTEAFF
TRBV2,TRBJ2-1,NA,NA,TGTGCCAGCAGTGAAGATTCTCGGGTTAGCTCCTACAATGAGCAGTTCTTC,CASSEDSRVSSYNEQFF
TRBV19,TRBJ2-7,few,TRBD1,TGTGCCAGTAGTACAGGATCAAACAGGGGCCTCTCCTACGAGCAGTACTTC,CASSTGSNRGLSYEQYF
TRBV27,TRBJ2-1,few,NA,TGTGCCAGCAGTTTATGGACAAACCAGCTATCCTACAATGAGCAGTTCTTC,CASSLWTNQLSYNEQFF
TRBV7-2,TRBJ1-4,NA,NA,TGTGCCAGCAGCTTAGGAGCCACTAATGAAAAACTGTTTTTT,CASSLGATNEKLFF
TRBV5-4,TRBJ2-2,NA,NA,TGTGCCAGCAGCGGATACGGGACATCTAACACCGGGGAGCTGTTTTTT,CASSGYGTSNTGELFF
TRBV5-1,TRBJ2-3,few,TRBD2,TGCGCCAGCAGCTTGGCCACTAGCGGATCAGCAGATACGCAGTATTTT,CASSLATSGSADTQYF
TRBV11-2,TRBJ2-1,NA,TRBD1,TGTGCCAGCAGCCCCCCGGGACAGGGTTACAATGAGCAGTTCTTC,CASSPPGQGYNEQFF
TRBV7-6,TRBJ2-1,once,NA,TGTGCCAGCAGCTTAGTACCAGGGTTTTTGGCTGAGCAGTTCTTC,CASSLVPGFLAEQFF
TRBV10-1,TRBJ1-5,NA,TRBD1,TGCGCCAGCAGCCAAAGACAGGGGTTGAGCAATCAGCCCCAGCATTTT,CASSQRQGLSNQPQHF
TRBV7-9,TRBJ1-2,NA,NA,TGTGCCAGCAGCTTAGCGCTGGCAGGGAACTATGGCTACACCTTC,CASSLALAGNYGYTF
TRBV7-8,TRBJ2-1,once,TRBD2,TGTGCCAGCAGCTTCAACGCAGCGGGGGGTTCCTACAATGAGCAGTTCTTC,CASSFNAAGGSYNEQFF
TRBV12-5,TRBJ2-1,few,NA,TGTGCTAGTGGTTTGGTACGACACCCCAATGAGCAGTTCTTC,CASGLVRHPNEQFF
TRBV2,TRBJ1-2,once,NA,TGTGCCACCGTGGGGCGAAACTATGGCTACACCTTC,CATVGRNYGYTF
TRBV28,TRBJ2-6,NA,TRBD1,TGTGCCAGCAGTTCCGGGACAGGGGGCGTGCTGGCCAACGTCCTGACTTTC,CASSSGTGGVLANVLTF
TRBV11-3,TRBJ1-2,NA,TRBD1,TGTGCCAGCAGTCAAGGCGGGGTCCGGGACAGGATTTATGGCTACACCTTC,CASSQGGVRDRIYGYTF